The 30 T cell receptor beta chains below were found in one sample sequenced in a study of beta chain features in type 1 diabetes. The sequenced template was cDNA made from the entire isolated RNA. TCRdb keeps only in-frame clones here, not all; method: immunoSEQ multiplex PCR. The data hold over 700,000 clones, with roughly 16% observed a single time. What was sequenced was naive CD4+ T cells from blood. These receptors originate from a young woman in good health.

This clone was detected a few times. V gene TRBV7-3 combines with J gene TRBJ2-3, with 15 nucleotides matching TRBD2. J gave up 6 bases and V 1 base, and 5 bases lay outside the gene matches. CDR1 SGHTA and CDR2 FQGTGA come from the germline V gene. This CDR3 spans 17 amino acids. CDR3: CASSLKGLAGGRDTQYF. In DNA, the CDR3 is TGTGCCAGCAGCTTAAAGGGACTAGCGGGAGGTCGGGATACGCAGTATTTT.

The chain is built from TRBV28 and TRBJ1-2; 11 positions agree with TRBD1. This CDR3 is 15 amino acids long. From germline, CDR1 is MDHEN and CDR2 SYDVKM. V lost 5 bases, J lost 6 bases, and 8 bases stayed unmatched. The CDR3 is CASSGAGTGGNGYTF. CDR3 nucleotide sequence: TGTGCCAGCAGTGGCGCCGGGACAGGGGGGAATGGCTACACCTTC.

The CDR3 DNA sequence: TGTGCCAGCAGTCCGGGGGGAGACCCCATAGGGGAGCAGTTCTTC. This gives the protein CASSPGGDPIGEQFF. The chain couples TRBV27 to TRBJ2-1; the match to TRBD2 covers 7 bases. CDR1 and CDR2 from the germline V gene are MNHEY and SMNVEV (reference sequence). V was pared by 5 bases and J by 10 bases, with 14 bases of the junction left unmatched. The CDR3 is made up of 15 amino acids.

In this sample, this clone turned up a few times. The chain links TRBV7-9 to TRBJ2-1; D is ambiguous. V lost 0 bases and J 10 bases, leaving 10 bases between the germline ends. This CDR3 region has 13 residues. CDR1 is SEHNR, CDR2 FQNEAQ, per germline (reference sequence). The CDR3 protein is CASSLAWQVEQFF. CDR3 nucleotide sequence: TGTGCCAGCAGCTTAGCGTGGCAGGTCGAGCAGTTCTTC.

The rearrangement joins TRBV5-5 to TRBJ2-7; TRBD2 aligns across 9 bases. The CDR3 totals 15 residues. The ends lost 3 bases at V and 3 bases at J; junction bases unmatched: 7. The germline CDR1 and CDR2 sequences are SGHKS and YYEKEE (reference sequence). CDR3 residues: CASSSLSGRFYEQYF. CDR3 coding DNA: TGTGCCAGCAGCTCGTTGAGCGGGAGGTTCTACGAGCAGTACTTC.

This clone was observed a handful of times. This rearrangement joins TRBV6-5 to TRBJ1-5; TRBD1 might be the D (5 bases). Looked up from germline, CDR1 is MNHEY and CDR2 is SVGAGI. V shed 4 bases and J shed 4 bases, with 8 bases lying between them. The CDR3 contains 13 residues. The DNA of the CDR3 is TGTGCCAGCAGTTTCAGGGAGAATCAGCCCCAGCATTTT. Its translation is CASSFRENQPQHF.

J is TRBJ2-1 and V is TRBV6-1; TRBD2 matches 12 bases. The CDR3 has 17 residues. Trimming at V came to 0 bases and at J to 4 bases, leaving 4 bases not matched to a gene. The germline V gene has CDR1 MNHNS and CDR2 SASEGT. The CDR3 DNA reads TGTGCCAGCAGTGAAGCGGTACTAGCGGGAGGTTACAATGAGCAGTTCTTC. Amino acids: CASSEAVLAGGYNEQFF.

This clone was picked up a small number of times. The rearrangement uses TRBV4-2 and TRBJ2-3, with 9 nucleotides matching TRBD2. V lost 1 base, J lost 4 bases, and 9 bases stayed unmatched. The CDR3 loop spans 17 amino acids. Germline V CDR1 and CDR2: LGHNA, YNFKEQ. Written as DNA, the CDR3 is TGTGCCAGCAGCCAAGGCGATTATAGCGGGAGTTCAGATACGCAGTATTTT. It specifies CASSQGDYSGSSDTQYF.

This clone has more than one count but fewer than ten. V gene TRBV19 combines with J gene TRBJ1-5; maybe TRBD1 (6 bases). The CDR3 is 17 residues long. Germline V gene sequence: CDR1 LNHDA, CDR2 SQIVND (reference sequence). V shed 2 bases and J shed 5 bases, with 19 bases lying between them. The CDR3 DNA sequence: TGTGCCAGTAGTATACGGCTTCGGACAGATTGGCATCAGCCCCAGCATTTT. Translation: CASSIRLRTDWHQPQHF.

V is TRBV4-1 and J is TRBJ1-4, with TRBD1 matching 12 bases. CDR1 and CDR2 from the germline V gene are MGHRA and YSYEKL. The J segment lost 8 bases and the V segment lost 2 bases, leaving 6 bases of the junction unmatched. The CDR3 has 16 amino acids. CDR3 DNA: TGCGCCAGCAGCCAAACCGGGACAGGGGGCAGGGAAAAACTGTTTTTT. Its protein product is CASSQTGTGGREKLFF.

This clone was seen only a few times. V and J are TRBV27 and TRBJ1-4; D might be TRBD1 (5 bases). V was pared by 8 bases and J by 4 bases, with 17 bases between. CDR1 and CDR2 from the germline V gene are MNHEY and SMNVEV (reference sequence). The CDR3 loop spans 15 amino acids. The CDR3 DNA is TGTGCCAGCCGGGGGTACTCCTTGGGTAATGAAAAACTGTTTTTT. Translation gives CASRGYSLGNEKLFF. Based on the CDR3 plus reference TRBV27 and TRBJ1-4, the full variable domain is EAQVTQNPRYLITVTGKKLTVTCSQNMNHEYMSWYRQDPGLGLRQIYYSMNVEVTDKGDVPEGYKVSRKEKRNFPLILESPSPNQTSLYFCASRGYSLGNEKLFFGSGTQLSVL.

This rearrangement joins TRBV5-1 to TRBJ2-1; TRBD1 matches at 9 bases. The germline CDR1 and CDR2 sequences are SGHRS and YFSETQ. Trimming at V came to 3 bases and at J to 10 bases, leaving 14 bases not matched to a gene. The CDR3 length is 16 residues. This chain's CDR3 is CASSSVGQGFVGEQFF. CDR3 nucleotides: TGCGCCAGCAGCTCCGTAGGACAGGGGTTCGTCGGGGAGCAGTTCTTC.

The V call is TRBV6-5, the J call TRBJ2-7, with TRBD1 matching 9 bases. Germline CDR1 and CDR2: MNHEY and SVGAGI. V was clipped by 2 bases and J by 6 bases; unmatched bases: 5. The CDR3 has 14 amino acids. The CDR3 region is CASSYRQTGGEQYF. Written as DNA, the CDR3 is TGTGCCAGCAGTTACCGGCAGACAGGGGGCGAGCAGTACTTC.

The chain recombines TRBV10-3 with TRBJ2-7, with 8 bases that match TRBD2. There are 14 residues in the CDR3. V was clipped by 6 bases and J by 3 bases; unmatched bases: 7. The germline V gene encodes CDR1 ENHRY and CDR2 SYGVKD. Here the CDR3 reads CAIRETSASYEQYF. The DNA for the CDR3 is TGTGCCATCAGAGAGACTAGCGCGAGCTACGAGCAGTACTTC.

V gene TRBV7-2 combines with J gene TRBJ2-2; D uncertain. There are 13 residues in the CDR3. Trimming removed 8 bases at V and 9 bases at J, with 16 bases between. Germline V gene lookup returns CDR1 SGHTA and CDR2 FQGNSA. CDR3 DNA sequence: TGTGCCAGCGGTCTCTCGGGCCTCCGGGAGCTGTTTTTT. The encoded protein is CASGLSGLRELFF.

This clone turned up a few times. Different DNA sequences within this sample yield the same CDR3. This rearrangement joins TRBV28 to TRBJ2-7; D may be TRBD2 (5 bases). Between the trimmed V and J ends, which lost 2 bases and 2 bases, there was a span of 7 bases. The CDR3 totals 13 residues. CDR1 is MDHEN, CDR2 SYDVKM, per germline. CDR3 nucleotides: TGTGCCAGCAGTTTACCGGGAACCTACGAGCAGTACTTC. Its translation is CASSLPGTYEQYF.

This sequence joins TRBV19 and TRBJ2-3; the D is unclear. V lost 5 bases to trimming and J lost 1 base, with 7 bases between them. Germline assignment: CDR1 LNHDA and CDR2 SQIVND (reference sequence). The CDR3 totals 13 residues. The CDR3 sequence: CASSRGRTDTQYF. CDR3 nucleotides: TGTGCCAGTAGTCGTGGGCGCACAGATACGCAGTATTTT.

This clone occurred a few times. The sample holds other DNA sequences that translate to the same CDR3. The J gene is TRBJ2-1, the V gene TRBV7-2; D is perhaps TRBD2 (6 bases). This CDR3 has 14 amino acids. V was cut by 0 bases and J by 4 bases, with 7 bases left in between. Germline V gene data show CDR1 as SGHTA and CDR2 as FQGNSA. For the CDR3, the DNA is TGTGCCAGCAGCTTAGCGCGGGAATACAATGAGCAGTTCTTC. Residues: CASSLAREYNEQFF.

J is TRBJ2-7 and V is TRBV27, with TRBD1 matching 10 bases. V shed 6 bases, J shed 2 bases, and the junction held 10 bases outside the gene matches. This CDR3 has 16 amino acids. The germline CDR1 and CDR2 sequences are MNHEY and SMNVEV (reference sequence). CDR3 residues: CASSLRRTGGPYEQYF. CDR3 coding DNA: TGTGCCAGCAGCCTTAGACGGACAGGGGGACCCTACGAGCAGTACTTC.

V usage is TRBV25-1 and J usage is TRBJ1-1; 9 bases are a match to TRBD1. The V gene end was trimmed by 6 bases and the J gene end by 5 bases; junction bases not matched to a gene: 4. This CDR3 has 13 residues. Per germline, CDR1 MGHDK and CDR2 SYGVNS. The CDR3 nucleotides read TGTGCCAGCAGGGGACAGGGAGGGACTGAAGCTTTCTTT. This encodes CASRGQGGTEAFF.

The rearrangement links TRBV5-4 to TRBJ2-3, with D perhaps matching TRBD2 (6 bases). CDR1 and CDR2 from the germline V gene are SGHNT and YYREEE (reference sequence). V lost 0 bases and J lost 3, with 8 bases in between. The length of the CDR3 is 14 residues. The CDR3 reads CASSLAGTTDTQYF. DNA for the CDR3: TGTGCCAGCAGCTTGGCCGGGACTACAGATACGCAGTATTTT.

This clone was detected a few times. The J gene is TRBJ2-1, the V gene TRBV25-1; 7 bases match TRBD1. CDR3 size: 15 residues. Germline V lookup: CDR1 MGHDK, CDR2 SYGVNS. The V gene end was trimmed by 10 bases and the J gene end by 7 bases; junction bases not matched to a gene: 16. The CDR3 reads CATTGPTGTDNEQFF. In DNA, the CDR3 is TGTGCCACCACCGGCCCTACAGGGACAGATAATGAGCAGTTCTTC.

This clone was seen a few times. The chain recombines TRBV7-9 with TRBJ1-1; a weak D match, TRBD1 (5 bases). Germline V gives CDR1 SEHNR, CDR2 FQNEAQ (reference sequence). The V end was cut by 6 bases, the J end by 1 base, with 15 bases between. CDR3 length: 15 amino acids. For the CDR3, the DNA is TGTGCCAGCAGTCTACAAGGGACTGGGAACACTGAAGCTTTCTTT. Translation gives CASSLQGTGNTEAFF.

The chain recombines TRBV5-1 with TRBJ2-7; D may be TRBD1 (5 bases). CDR3 length: 17 residues. V lost 0 bases and J 2 bases, leaving 18 bases between the germline ends. CDR1 and CDR2 from the germline V gene are SGHRS and YFSETQ. CDR3 in amino acids: CASSLVWGGAEPYEQYF. The DNA of the CDR3 is TGCGCCAGCAGCTTGGTTTGGGGTGGGGCAGAACCCTACGAGCAGTACTTC. Complete variable domain (other parts from reference TRBV5-1 and TRBJ2-7): KAGVTQTPRYLIKTRGQQVTLSCSPISGHRSVSWYQQTPGQGLQFLFEYFSETQRNKGNFPGRFSGRQFSNSRSEMNVSTLELGDSALYLCASSLVWGGAEPYEQYFGPGTRLTVT.

The chain has TRBV20-1 and TRBJ2-7, with a tentative D call TRBD2 (7 bases). The germline V and J ends were trimmed by 4 bases and 9 bases, with 10 bases remaining between them. This CDR3 comprises 10 residues. CDR1 is DFQATT and CDR2 is SNEGSKA in the germline V gene (reference sequence). CDR3 residues: CSAKGGAQYF. The CDR3, as DNA: TGCAGTGCTAAGGGGGGGGCGCAGTACTTC.

The chain has TRBV20-1 and TRBJ2-1; D gene ambiguous. V was clipped by 5 bases and J by 9 bases, with 11 bases between them. The length of the CDR3 is 11 residues. Germline V CDR1 and CDR2: DFQATT, SNEGSKA (reference sequence). The CDR3 region is CSASEVVEQFF. CDR3 coding DNA: TGCAGTGCTTCCGAGGTTGTTGAGCAGTTCTTC.

The chain is built from TRBV2 and TRBJ2-2, with D possibly being TRBD1 (5 bases). There are 15 residues in the CDR3. Per germline, CDR1 SNHLY and CDR2 FYNNEI. V lost 4 bases and J lost 7, with 16 bases in between. CDR3 nucleotides: TGTGCCAGCAGTGTTCAGGGCTCCTTGGGCGGGGAGCTGTTTTTT. This sequence encodes CASSVQGSLGGELFF. Full variable domain (remainder filled in from reference TRBV2 and TRBJ2-2): EPEVTQTPSHQVTQMGQEVILRCVPISNHLYFYWYRQILGQKVEFLVSFYNNEISEKSEIFDDQFSVERPDGSNFTLKIRSTKLEDSAMYFCASSVQGSLGGELFFGEGSRLTVL.

The chain employs TRBV7-2 and TRBJ2-7, with 9 bases identical to TRBD1. This CDR3 has 14 residues. J was trimmed by 3 bases and V by 2 bases; bases with no gene match: 2. Germline V CDR1 and CDR2: SGHTA, FQGNSA. CDR3 bases: TGTGCCAGCAGCTTATGGGGACAGGGCTACGAGCAGTACTTC. This encodes CASSLWGQGYEQYF.

This clone came up a few times. The CDR3 region has the DNA TGTGCCAGCAGGGTCGGGGGGGCGCGGCAGCCCCAGCATTTT. This gives the protein CASRVGGARQPQHF. J is TRBJ1-5 and V is TRBV28, with D perhaps TRBD1 (6 bases). Looked up from germline, CDR1 is MDHEN and CDR2 is SYDVKM. The germline V and J ends were trimmed by 6 bases and 7 bases, with 16 bases remaining between them. The length of the CDR3 is 14 residues.

This clone was observed a handful of times. This sample includes further DNA sequences coding for the same CDR3. The rearrangement joins TRBV5-1 to TRBJ2-1; TRBD2 agrees at 8 bases. Germline values: CDR1 SGHRS, CDR2 YFSETQ. This CDR3 has 14 amino acids. V was clipped by 0 bases and J by 6 bases; unmatched bases: 2. The DNA for the CDR3 is TGCGCCAGCAGCTTGGGACTAGCGCCCAATGAGCAGTTCTTC. The encoded protein is CASSLGLAPNEQFF.